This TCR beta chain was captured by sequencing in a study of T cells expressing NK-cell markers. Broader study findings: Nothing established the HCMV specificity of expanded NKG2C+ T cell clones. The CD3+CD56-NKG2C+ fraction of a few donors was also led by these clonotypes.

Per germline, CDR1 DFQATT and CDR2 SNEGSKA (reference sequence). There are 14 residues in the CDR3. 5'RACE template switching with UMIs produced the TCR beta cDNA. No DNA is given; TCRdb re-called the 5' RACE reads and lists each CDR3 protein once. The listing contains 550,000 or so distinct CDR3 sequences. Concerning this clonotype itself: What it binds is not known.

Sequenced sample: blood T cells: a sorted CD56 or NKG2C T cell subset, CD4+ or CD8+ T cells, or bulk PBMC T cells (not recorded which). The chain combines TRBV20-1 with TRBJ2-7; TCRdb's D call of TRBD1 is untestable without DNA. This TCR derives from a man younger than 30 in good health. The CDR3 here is CSARYVPGGYEQYF.